This TCR beta chain is from a study of blood T cell repertoires in COVID-19. Study background: COVID-19 samples collected from the United States, Italy and Spain covered acute and convalescent phases. PBMCs, B-cell-depleted T cells, or T cells were the source of the cDNA or gDNA that made up the material.

V was clipped by 10 bases and J by 4 bases; unmatched bases: 10. The V gene's germline CDR1 is MDHEN and CDR2 SYDVKM. The CDR3 length is 14 residues. Original handling: The authors estimated nucleated cell counts from reference gene primer amplification. Generated by immunoSEQ multiplex PCR, the TCRdb table keeps only in-frame clones and is missing some. The V and J calls and clone size were taken over from that table, and D and trimming were inferred from the DNA. The sample records 100,000 to 150,000 clones, roughly 88% being singletons. J is TRBJ2-1 and V is TRBV28, with 7 bases lining up with TRBD1. This clonotype was obtained from a woman aged 50 to 65 with active or convalescent COVID-19. The sample comprised peripheral blood. This CDR3 reads CATVDREIYNEQFF. CDR3 coding DNA: TGTGCCACCGTAGACAGGGAAATATACAATGAGCAGTTCTTC.